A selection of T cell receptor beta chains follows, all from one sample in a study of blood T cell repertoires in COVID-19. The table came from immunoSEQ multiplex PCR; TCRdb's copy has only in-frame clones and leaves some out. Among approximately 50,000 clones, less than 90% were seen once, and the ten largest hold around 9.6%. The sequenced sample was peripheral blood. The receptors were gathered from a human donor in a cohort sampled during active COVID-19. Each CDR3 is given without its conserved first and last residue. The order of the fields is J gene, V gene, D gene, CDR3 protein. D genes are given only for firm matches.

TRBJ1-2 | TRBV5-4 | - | ASSLTGPYGYT
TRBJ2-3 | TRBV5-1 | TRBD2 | ASSPGTSQRTDTQY
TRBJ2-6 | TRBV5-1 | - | ASSYSSTSSGANVLT
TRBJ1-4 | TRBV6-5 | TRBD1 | ASSYVQGADEKLF
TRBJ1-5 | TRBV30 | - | AWSILNGNQPQH
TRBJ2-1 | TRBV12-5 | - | ASGSPRAVSYNEQF
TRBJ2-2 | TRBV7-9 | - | ASSLATGSRAGELF
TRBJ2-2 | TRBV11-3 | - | ASSSTRLGGELF
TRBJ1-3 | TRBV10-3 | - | AISESIRGTLAGNTIY
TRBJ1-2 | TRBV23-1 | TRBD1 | ASSQSDGTGFIT
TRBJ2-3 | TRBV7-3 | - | ASSLVSTDTQY
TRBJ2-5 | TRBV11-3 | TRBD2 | ASSPTSGSTETQY
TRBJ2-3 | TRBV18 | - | ASSPPTASDHTDTQY
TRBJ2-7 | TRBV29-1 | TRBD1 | SVRGQGMHEQY
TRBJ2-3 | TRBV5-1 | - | ASSSDRTDTQY
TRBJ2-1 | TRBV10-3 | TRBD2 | AISTAGVYNEQF
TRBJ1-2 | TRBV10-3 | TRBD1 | AITKTGNGNYGYT
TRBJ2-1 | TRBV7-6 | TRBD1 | ASSLAAGGNGNEQF
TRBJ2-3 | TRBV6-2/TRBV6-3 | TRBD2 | ASSSRREPTDTQY
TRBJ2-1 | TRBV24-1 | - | ATSDGPSAINEQF
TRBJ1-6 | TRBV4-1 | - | ASSQVYSRGSPLH
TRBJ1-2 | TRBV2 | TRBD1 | ASRGTGQGILSGYT
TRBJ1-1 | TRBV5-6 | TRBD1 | ASSFPIVGTGNTEAF
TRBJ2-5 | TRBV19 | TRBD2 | ASTPGLAGADQETQY
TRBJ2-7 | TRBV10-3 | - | AIALNSAGKVEQY
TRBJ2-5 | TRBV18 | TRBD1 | ASSPVTGDQY
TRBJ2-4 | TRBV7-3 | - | ASSLGSHGVQY
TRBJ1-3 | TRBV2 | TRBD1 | ASLRQGGNSPGNTIY
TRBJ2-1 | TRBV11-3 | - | ASSLGSSSEQF
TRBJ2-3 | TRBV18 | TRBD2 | ASCPSSTSGPDTQY
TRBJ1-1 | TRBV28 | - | ASSFPFGTEAF
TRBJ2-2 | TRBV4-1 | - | ASSQTRLEYTGELF
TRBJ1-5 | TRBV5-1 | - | ASSLGHGNQPQH
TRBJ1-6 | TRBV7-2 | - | ASSHYNRQTASGSPLH
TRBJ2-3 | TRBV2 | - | ARLVPDTQY
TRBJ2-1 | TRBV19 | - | ASRQGGSYYNEQF
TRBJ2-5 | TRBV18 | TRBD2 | ASSPPTSGRAGKTQY
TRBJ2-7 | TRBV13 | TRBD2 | ASSSRLAGTYEQY
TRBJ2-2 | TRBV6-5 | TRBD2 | ASRGLAGTGELF
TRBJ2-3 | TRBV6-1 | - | ASSESKGSTDTQY
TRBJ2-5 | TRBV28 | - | ASSFYGQGLQETQY
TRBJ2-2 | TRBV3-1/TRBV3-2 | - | ASSQVGNTGELF
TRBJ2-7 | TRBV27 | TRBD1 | ASSAHRGTRDEQY
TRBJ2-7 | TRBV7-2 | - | ASSSPPGTGEQY
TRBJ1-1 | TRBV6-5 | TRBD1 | ASSYSTGGTEAF
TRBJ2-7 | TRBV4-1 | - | ASSRLLGSFYEQY